This TCR beta chain was identified during a study of immune evolution from preneoplasia to lung adenocarcinoma. Study-wide background: HLA loss of heterozygosity: 7% AIS, around 16% MIA, about 31% ADC, none AAH. Findings of the study overall: Normal lung had the highest top T cell clone frequencies.

The CDR3 spans 16 residues. Per germline, CDR1 SGHRS and CDR2 YFSETQ. V gave up 1 base and J gave up 5 bases; unmatched junction bases: 10. Worth noting for this clone: Its specificity is unknown.

Profiling relied on immunoSEQ multiplex PCR, and the TCRdb table lists in-frame clones only, not all of them. Among 6,000 to 7,500 clones, 76% were seen once, and the ten largest hold roughly 7.1%. The sample consisted of FFPE minimally invasive lung adenocarcinoma tissue. The chain combines TRBV5-1 with TRBJ2-5, with 8 positions matching TRBD2. This clonotype was obtained from a person aged 60-79 years with lung adenocarcinoma. CDR3 loop: CASSLLGLGGRETQYF. The CDR3 DNA reads TGCGCCAGCAGCTTGTTGGGACTAGGAGGGCGCGAGACCCAGTACTTC.